This entry is about one TCR beta chain. At one end the junction does not follow the germline gene, possibly because of a read error. Per the authors' pipeline: Cell counts per sample came from amplifying reference gene primers. Profiling relied on immunoSEQ multiplex PCR, and the TCRdb table lists in-frame clones only, not all of them. V and J calls and clone size come straight from that table; D and trimming were deduced from the DNA. In the table there are roughly 230,000 clones, over 80% of which are singletons. This specimen comes from a study of blood T cell repertoires in COVID-19. Study summary: PBMCs, B-cell-depleted T cells, or T cells provided the cDNA or gDNA that made up the material.

Input material: peripheral blood. This clonotype originated in a human donor in a cohort sampled during active COVID-19.

CDR3 sequence: CAISESGQGANF. The DNA of the CDR3 is TGTGCCATCAGTGAGTCTGGGCAGGGGGCCAACTTC. The rearrangement joins TRBV10-3 to TRBJ2-7, with 8 bases matching TRBD1. CDR1 ENHRY and CDR2 SYGVKD come from the germline V gene. There are 12 residues in the CDR3.